The present entry profiles one T cell receptor (beta chain) with its context. In the study's own analysis: Reference gene primer amplification in the assay estimated nucleated cell counts. The data were produced by immunoSEQ multiplex PCR, yet TCRdb's version contains in-frame clones alone and is incomplete. The DNA was the basis for D and trimming; V, J and clone size are from that table. Of around 110,000 clones detected, just under 85% appear once; the ten largest clones hold 7% to 9.5%. This record belongs to a study of blood T cell repertoires in COVID-19. Across the study: COVID-19 samples, acute and convalescent, were from the United States, Italy and Spain. T cells, B-cell-depleted T cells, or PBMCs supplied cDNA or gDNA.

The CDR3 is 16 residues long. Germline V CDR1 and CDR2: SGHKS, YYEKEE (reference sequence). V gave up 0 bases and J gave up 4 bases; unmatched junction bases: 8. J is TRBJ1-1 and V is TRBV5-5; 8 nucleotides align to TRBD1. The origin of this receptor is a man between 65 and 85 years old with active or convalescent COVID-19. Specimen: peripheral blood. The chain's CDR3 is CASSLGSGGRGTEAFF. The DNA for the CDR3 is TGTGCCAGCAGCTTGGGGTCAGGGGGCAGAGGCACTGAAGCTTTCTTT.